This T cell receptor beta chain came from a study of early T cells in non-severe SARS-CoV-2 infection. TCRdb reanalysed the 5' RACE reads using MiXCR and keeps one entry per CDR3 protein. The data hold more than 65,000 distinct CDR3 sequences, with around 13% observed a single time. This clonotype has only a few counts. CDR3 length: 15 residues. CDR1 MRHNA and CDR2 SNTAGT come from the germline V gene. Trimming pared 0 bases from V and 2 bases from J, leaving 10 bases between. V usage is TRBV6-4 and J usage is TRBJ1-1, with a weak D call TRBD1 (5 bases). Sequencing input: whole blood. The sequence derives from an adult who was a healthcare worker with PCR-confirmed SARS-CoV-2 infection or an uninfected control (not recorded which). The CDR3 region has the DNA TGTGCCAGCAGTGACTCCGCAGGGACCAACACTGAAGCTTTCTTT. This codes for CASSDSAGTNTEAFF.